The source of this TCR beta chain is a study of shared clonotypes between healthy human individuals. The CDR3 sequence is 15 residues long. Germline CDR1 and CDR2: MDHEN and SYDVKM. The V gene end was trimmed by 5 bases and the J gene end by 5 bases; junction bases not matched to a gene: 7. Deep was the level used in running the assay. Sequencing used immunoSEQ multiplex PCR; TCRdb keeps in-frame clones, though not all of them. The table shows 1.4 million to 1.5 million clones, with roughly 96% occurring only once. CD4+ cells yielded CD45RA+ naive and CD45RA-negative memory subsets. The sequenced material came from naive CD4+ T cells sorted from blood. Subset reported: CD45RA+ positively selected. The rearrangement uses TRBV28 and TRBJ1-4, with 8 nucleotides matching TRBD1. This sequence originates from a man in his thirties or forties in good health. The CDR3 is CASSTNTGGNEKLFF. In DNA form, the CDR3 reads TGTGCCAGCAGTACTAATACAGGGGGGAATGAAAAACTGTTTTTT.